The 30 T cell receptor beta chains in this list originate from one sample, sequenced in a study of identical twins. TCRdb used MiXCR to reprocess the 5' RACE reads, holding one entry per CDR3 protein. This table holds 450,000 or so distinct CDR3 sequences, 13% to 15% found once. The same data also contributed to another study, on yellow fever vaccine responses in identical twins.

Source material: CD4+ T cells sorted from blood. These receptors were taken from a woman under 30 in good health.

This chain joins TRBV20-1 and TRBJ2-1; TRBD1 might be the D (5 bases). The V and J ends lost 0 bases and 13 bases respectively, with 10 bases between them. The CDR3 spans 11 residues. CDR1 is DFQATT and CDR2 is SNEGSKA in the germline V gene (reference sequence). The CDR3 protein is CSARDTGYQFF. DNA of the CDR3: TGCAGTGCTAGAGATACAGGATACCAGTTCTTC.

In its sample, this clonotype was seen a few times. This chain connects TRBV24-1 to TRBJ2-3; possibly TRBD2 for D (5 bases). V was trimmed by 0 bases and J by 0 bases, leaving 9 bases between them. Germline V gene lookup returns CDR1 KGHDR and CDR2 SFDVKD. This CDR3 has 16 residues. As DNA, the CDR3 is TGTGCCACCAGTGATTTGCGCGGGTCTAGCACAGATACGCAGTATTTT. This codes for CATSDLRGSSTDTQYF.

This clonotype was counted a few times. CDR3: CASSQGGAAYF. CDR3 bases: TGTGCCAGCAGCCAAGGCGGGGCCGCGTACTTC. The genes are TRBV12-3 or TRBV12-4 and TRBJ2-5; possibly TRBD2 for D (6 bases). Trimming removed 6 bases at V and 13 bases at J, with 15 bases between. The CDR3 runs to 11 residues.

The J gene is TRBJ2-2, the V gene TRBV5-6; D unresolved. Germline V CDR1 and CDR2: SGHDT, YYEEEE. V lost 2 bases and J 5 bases, leaving 10 bases between the germline ends. This CDR3 contains 14 residues. The CDR3 DNA reads as TGTGCCAGCAGCTTCCCCTCTCCAACCGGGGAGCTGTTTTTT. Translated, it gives CASSFPSPTGELFF.

This clonotype was found many times. The gene calls are TRBV25-1 and TRBJ2-7; 11 bases are a match to TRBD1. The CDR3 consists of 17 residues. The germline V gene has CDR1 MGHDK and CDR2 SYGVNS. Germline trimming cut 4 bases from V and 1 base from J; bases unmatched to any gene: 9. The CDR3 protein is CASSGIPGQGVSYEQYF. CDR3 DNA sequence: TGTGCCAGCAGTGGAATACCGGGACAGGGGGTGTCCTACGAGCAGTACTTC.

This clonotype has only a few counts. The chain joins TRBV6-1 to TRBJ2-5; D is undetermined. The germline V gene has CDR1 MNHNS and CDR2 SASEGT. The CDR3 length is 17 residues. Trimming removed 6 bases at V and 0 bases at J, with 20 bases between. The CDR3 region is CASSRTNKANYQETQYF. Written as DNA, the CDR3 is TGTGCCAGCAGCCGTACGAACAAGGCCAATTACCAAGAGACCCAGTACTTC.

This clonotype was observed many times. This chain joins TRBV7-9 and TRBJ2-1; 9 bases are a match to TRBD2. This CDR3 spans 13 amino acids. CDR1 and CDR2 (germline): SEHNR, FQNEAQ (reference sequence). With V trimmed by 5 bases and J by 7 bases, 3 bases remained unmatched. The CDR3 nucleotides read TGTGCCAGCAGCCTTAGCGGGGGAAATGAGCAGTTCTTC. Its protein product is CASSLSGGNEQFF.

The chain employs TRBV7-9 and TRBJ2-5; TRBD2 aligns across 9 bases. Germline CDR1 and CDR2: SEHNR and FQNEAQ (reference sequence). There are 17 residues in the CDR3. The trim removed 5 bases at V and 4 bases at J, leaving 14 bases unmatched. CDR3 sequence reads: CASSPKTLAGRGETQYF. DNA for the CDR3: TGTGCCAGCAGCCCTAAAACGCTAGCGGGAAGGGGAGAGACCCAGTACTTC.

The chain uses TRBV29-1 and TRBJ2-1, with D tentatively TRBD2 (5 bases). V lost 4 bases, J lost 3 bases, and 10 bases lay in between. The CDR3 is 13 amino acids. Per germline, CDR1 SQVTM and CDR2 ANQGSEA. CDR3 sequence reads: CSVARELYNEQFF. CDR3 in DNA: TGCAGCGTTGCTAGGGAGCTCTACAATGAGCAGTTCTTC.

The sample holds a few counts of this clonotype. V and J are TRBV7-2 and TRBJ2-7, with a possible D match to TRBD2 (6 bases). CDR1 is SGHTA and CDR2 is FQGNSA in the germline V gene. Trimming left V 2 bases short and J 0 bases short, with 11 bases between. CDR3 length: 15 residues. The CDR3 spells CASSLSSVSSYEQYF. For the CDR3, the DNA is TGTGCCAGCAGCTTATCTAGCGTGAGCTCCTACGAGCAGTACTTC.

This chain connects TRBV7-2 to TRBJ2-7, with TRBD2 identical over 10 bases. The germline CDR1 and CDR2 sequences are SGHTA and FQGNSA. The length of the CDR3 is 15 residues. Trimming at V came to 5 bases and at J to 2 bases, leaving 6 bases not matched to a gene. The CDR3 spells CASSTRTSGPYEQYF. The CDR3 DNA reads as TGTGCCAGCAGCACCCGGACTAGCGGCCCCTACGAGCAGTACTTC.

This chain links TRBV7-2 with TRBJ2-7, with TRBD2 matching 7 bases. Per the germline V gene, CDR1 is SGHTA and CDR2 is FQGNSA. There are 14 residues in the CDR3. After removal of 3 bases from V and 7 bases from J, the junction contained 9 bases not matched to a gene. CDR3 region: CASSLGFRGGEQYF. Here the CDR3 DNA reads TGTGCCAGCAGCTTGGGTTTTCGGGGAGGGGAGCAGTACTTC.

This clonotype was detected only a few times. The J gene is TRBJ2-5, the V gene TRBV25-1; D may be TRBD1 or TRBD2 (5 bases each). The V and J ends lost 4 bases and 3 bases respectively, with 18 bases between them. The CDR3 length is 16 residues. Germline values: CDR1 MGHDK, CDR2 SYGVNS. The CDR3 protein is CASSGGTTGVEETQYF. In DNA, the CDR3 is TGTGCCAGCAGTGGTGGGACCACAGGCGTTGAAGAGACCCAGTACTTC.

The table lists this clonotype with many counts. This chain connects TRBV5-1 to TRBJ2-1; 8 bases map to TRBD2. J was trimmed by 7 bases and V by 2 bases; bases with no gene match: 8. This CDR3 is 15 amino acids long. Germline values: CDR1 SGHRS, CDR2 YFSETQ. The CDR3 here is CASSFNGRAGNEQFF. CDR3 nucleotide sequence: TGCGCCAGCAGCTTTAACGGGAGGGCCGGGAATGAGCAGTTCTTC.

This clonotype has at least ten counts. The chain recombines TRBV11-2 with TRBJ2-3, with D possibly matching TRBD1 (6 bases). The CDR3 is 13 residues long. Germline V gene lookup returns CDR1 SGHAT and CDR2 FQNNGV. In nucleotides, the CDR3 is TGTGCAACTACAATGCAAAGGGGGGATACGCAGTATTTT. It is translated as CATTMQRGDTQYF.

The V call is TRBV28, the J call TRBJ2-1; D may be TRBD1 (5 bases). The length of the CDR3 is 13 residues. With 10 bases removed from V and 7 bases from J, the gap between germline ends came to 17 bases. Germline values: CDR1 MDHEN, CDR2 SYDVKM. CDR3 DNA sequence: TGTGCCACATTCTCCGCAGGGTCGAATGAGCAGTTCTTC. This codes for CATFSAGSNEQFF.

The gene calls are TRBV3-1 and TRBJ2-3, with TRBD2 matching 7 bases. Trimming at V came to 4 bases and at J to 8 bases, leaving 3 bases not matched to a gene. The V gene's germline CDR1 is LGHDT and CDR2 YNNKEL (reference sequence). The CDR3 spans 12 residues. CDR3 amino acids: CASSRGLGTQYF. DNA for the CDR3: TGTGCCAGCAGCCGCGGACTAGGTACGCAGTATTTT.

This clonotype was found a few times. V and J are TRBV10-3 and TRBJ1-1, with 9 bases lining up with TRBD1. After removal of 2 bases from V and 5 bases from J, the junction contained 3 bases not matched to a gene. The CDR3 is made up of 14 amino acids. CDR1 and CDR2 from the germline V gene are ENHRY and SYGVKD. In nucleotides, the CDR3 is TGTGCCATCAGTGAGCCGGGGACAGGGACTGAAGCTTTCTTT. Translated: CAISEPGTGTEAFF.

The rearrangement joins TRBV29-1 to TRBJ2-7, with TRBD1 matching over 8 bases. In germline, CDR1 is SQVTM, CDR2 ANQGSEA. The V segment lost 4 bases and the J segment 6 bases; nucleotides outside the gene matches: 11. CDR3 length: 14 amino acids. CDR3 loop: CSVVGPGGRGEQYF. The CDR3 DNA reads as TGCAGCGTTGTTGGTCCAGGGGGCCGCGGCGAGCAGTACTTC.

The chain joins TRBV29-1 to TRBJ2-5; 11 nucleotides align to TRBD2. Germline values: CDR1 SQVTM, CDR2 ANQGSEA. The ends lost 5 bases at V and 4 bases at J; junction bases unmatched: 12. This CDR3 is 16 amino acids long. Here the CDR3 DNA reads TGCAGCGTTTCCCGTCTAGCGGGGGGAACGGGAGAGACCCAGTACTTC. Translating it yields CSVSRLAGGTGETQYF.

Here the CDR3 reads CASRSRDSPNYGYTF. CDR3 nucleotides: TGTGCCAGCAGATCACGGGACAGCCCCAACTATGGCTACACCTTC. J is TRBJ1-2 and V is TRBV6-1; 7 bases align to TRBD1. Unmatched junction bases numbered 9, after V lost 6 bases and J lost 2 bases. The CDR3 totals 15 residues. The germline V gene has CDR1 MNHNS and CDR2 SASEGT.

The chain joins TRBV19 to TRBJ2-3; 9 bases agree with TRBD1. The CDR3 is made up of 16 amino acids. V trimming: 3 bases; J trimming: 0 bases; junction bases outside the gene matches: 4. Germline lookup yields CDR1 LNHDA and CDR2 SQIVND (reference sequence). The CDR3 loop reads CASSIGTGSSTDTQYF. The CDR3 coding sequence is TGTGCCAGTAGTATCGGGACAGGGTCTAGCACAGATACGCAGTATTTT. The full variable domain, with the rest looked up from reference TRBV19 and TRBJ2-3, is DGGITQSPKYLFRKEGQNVTLSCEQNLNHDAMYWYRQDPGQGLRLIYYSQIVNDFQKGDIAEGYSVSREKKESFPLTVTSAQKNPTAFYLCASSIGTGSSTDTQYFGPGTRLTVL.

This clonotype occurred a few times. The gene calls are TRBV15 and TRBJ1-6, with 7 bases identical to TRBD1. V shed 3 bases and J 7 bases; nucleotides not matched to a gene: 12. Per germline, CDR1 LNHNV and CDR2 YYDKDF (reference sequence). The CDR3 extends over 17 amino acids. DNA of the CDR3: TGTGCCACCAGCAGGACCGGTACAGGGGTGGGGAATTCACCCCTCCACTTT. The encoded protein is CATSRTGTGVGNSPLHF.

Worth noting for this clonotype: A junction end diverges from the germline sequence, so it may reflect a read error. The V call is TRBV11-3, the J call TRBJ2-7; TRBD1 aligns across 9 bases. The CDR3 length is 14 residues. Germline assignment: CDR1 SGHNT and CDR2 YENEEA. The CDR3 spells CACSLRQGVYEQYF. CDR3 nucleotide sequence: TGTGCCTGCAGCTTAAGACAGGGGGTTTACGAGCAGTACTTC. The full variable domain, rest sourced from reference TRBV11-3 and TRBJ2-7, is EAGVVQSPRYKIIEKKQPVAFWCNPISGHNTLYWYLQNLGQGPELLIRYENEEAVDDSQLPKDRFSAERLKGVDSTLKIQPAELGDSAVYLCACSLRQGVYEQYFGPGTRLTVT.

This clonotype was seen only a few times. The rearrangement joins TRBV12-3 or TRBV12-4 to TRBJ1-2; a possible D gene is TRBD1 (5 bases). Trimming cost V 3 bases and J 7 bases, with 9 bases left between them. The CDR3 sequence is 12 residues long. CDR3 nucleotides: TGTGCCAGCAGTTTCCGGGACTTTGGCTACACCTTC. Translating gives CASSFRDFGYTF.

This clonotype was detected ten times or more. The chain couples TRBV29-1 to TRBJ2-4; D possibly corresponds to TRBD2 (6 bases). Germline V CDR1 and CDR2: SQVTM, ANQGSEA. This CDR3 has 13 residues. With 7 bases removed from V and 8 bases from J, the gap between germline ends came to 18 bases. The CDR3 spells CSAFSGPRDIQYF. CDR3 nucleotides: TGCAGCGCCTTTAGCGGACCGAGGGACATTCAGTACTTC.

This clonotype was counted at least ten times. This chain links TRBV12-3 or TRBV12-4 with TRBJ2-3; perhaps TRBD2 as D (5 bases). Deletions cut 4 bases from V and 5 bases from J, with 7 bases between. This CDR3 region has 12 residues. The CDR3 DNA reads TGTGCCAGCAGTTCACTAGGAGATACGCAGTATTTT. Amino acid sequence: CASSSLGDTQYF.

The gene calls are TRBV9 and TRBJ2-1, with 12 positions matching TRBD2. With 0 bases clipped from V and 7 bases from J, the junction kept 5 bases outside the gene matches. Germline V gives CDR1 SGDLS, CDR2 YYNGEE. CDR3 length: 16 amino acids. This CDR3 reads CASSVGASGGGNEQFF. The CDR3 coding sequence is TGTGCCAGCAGCGTAGGGGCTAGCGGGGGGGGGAATGAGCAGTTCTTC.

The CDR3 DNA follows: TGTGCCAGCAGCAAAGGGGGGACTAGCGGAGCGGGGTTGTCCTACGAGCAGTACTTC. Translation: CASSKGGTSGAGLSYEQYF. V and J are TRBV21-1 and TRBJ2-7; the table calls TRBD2, which could not be checked here. TRBV21-1 is termed a pseudogene. This CDR3 has 19 amino acids.

This chain connects TRBV30 to TRBJ2-5; D is ambiguous. CDR1 and CDR2 (germline): GTSNPN, SVGIG (reference sequence). The CDR3 length is 14 residues. Trimming stripped 7 bases from V and 0 bases from J, with 15 bases between. CDR3 sequence reads: CAFLRGSHQETQYF. CDR3 sequence (DNA): TGTGCCTTTCTCCGAGGCAGCCACCAAGAGACCCAGTACTTC.